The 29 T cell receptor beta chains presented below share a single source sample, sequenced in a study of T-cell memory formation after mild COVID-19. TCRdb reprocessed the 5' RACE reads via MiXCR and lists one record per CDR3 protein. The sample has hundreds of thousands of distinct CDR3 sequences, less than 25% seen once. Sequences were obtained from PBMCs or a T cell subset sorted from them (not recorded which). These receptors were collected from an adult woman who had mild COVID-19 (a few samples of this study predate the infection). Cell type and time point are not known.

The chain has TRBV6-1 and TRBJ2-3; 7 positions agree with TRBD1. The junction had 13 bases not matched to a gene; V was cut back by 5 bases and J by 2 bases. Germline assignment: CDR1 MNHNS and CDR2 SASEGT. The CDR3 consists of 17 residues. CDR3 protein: CASSLRQGRIFTDTQYF. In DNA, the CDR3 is TGTGCCAGCAGTTTACGACAGGGTCGGATATTCACAGATACGCAGTATTTT.

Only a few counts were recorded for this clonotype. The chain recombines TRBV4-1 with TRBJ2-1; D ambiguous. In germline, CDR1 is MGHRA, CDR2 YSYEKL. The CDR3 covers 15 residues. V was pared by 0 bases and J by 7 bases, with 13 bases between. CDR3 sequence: CASSQDLYFGNEQFF. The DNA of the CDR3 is TGCGCCAGCAGCCAAGATCTCTATTTTGGGAATGAGCAGTTCTTC.

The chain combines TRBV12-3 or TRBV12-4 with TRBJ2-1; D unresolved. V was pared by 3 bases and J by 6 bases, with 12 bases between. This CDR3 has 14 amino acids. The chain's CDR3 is CASSFTGTTNEQFF. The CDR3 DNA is TGTGCCAGCAGTTTCACGGGTACTACCAATGAGCAGTTCTTC.

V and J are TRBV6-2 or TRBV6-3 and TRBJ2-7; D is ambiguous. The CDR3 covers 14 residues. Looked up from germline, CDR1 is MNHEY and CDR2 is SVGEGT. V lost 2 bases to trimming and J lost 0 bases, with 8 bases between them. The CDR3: CASSYRAASYEQYF. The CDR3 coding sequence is TGTGCCAGCAGTTACCGGGCAGCCTCCTACGAGCAGTACTTC.

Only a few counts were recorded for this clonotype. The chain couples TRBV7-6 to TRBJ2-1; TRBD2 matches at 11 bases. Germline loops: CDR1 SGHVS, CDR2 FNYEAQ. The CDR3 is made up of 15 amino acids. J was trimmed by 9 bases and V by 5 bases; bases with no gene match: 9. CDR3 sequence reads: CASSVLAGGPGEQFF. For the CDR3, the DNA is TGTGCCAGCAGCGTCTTAGCGGGAGGGCCCGGTGAGCAGTTCTTC.

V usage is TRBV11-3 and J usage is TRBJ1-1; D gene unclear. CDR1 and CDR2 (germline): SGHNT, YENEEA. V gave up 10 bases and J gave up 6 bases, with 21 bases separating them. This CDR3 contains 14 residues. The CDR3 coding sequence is TGTGCCACCGTTCGAGGTCCAACATTCCCTGAAGCTTTCTTT. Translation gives CATVRGPTFPEAFF. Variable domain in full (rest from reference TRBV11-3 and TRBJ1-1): EAGVVQSPRYKIIEKKQPVAFWCNPISGHNTLYWYLQNLGQGPELLIRYENEEAVDDSQLPKDRFSAERLKGVDSTLKIQPAELGDSAVYLCATVRGPTFPEAFFGQGTRLTVV.

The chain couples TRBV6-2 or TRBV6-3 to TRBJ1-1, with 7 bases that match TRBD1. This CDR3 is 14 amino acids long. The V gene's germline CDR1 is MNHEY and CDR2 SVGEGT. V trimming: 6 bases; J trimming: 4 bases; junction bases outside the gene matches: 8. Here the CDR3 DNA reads TGTGCCAGCAGACAACAGGGGATGGGCACTGAAGCTTTCTTT. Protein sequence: CASRQQGMGTEAFF.

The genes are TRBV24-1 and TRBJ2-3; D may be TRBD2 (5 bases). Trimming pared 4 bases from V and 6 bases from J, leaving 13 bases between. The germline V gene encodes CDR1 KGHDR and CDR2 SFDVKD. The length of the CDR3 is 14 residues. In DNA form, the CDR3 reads TGTGCCACCAGTGAGGTAGACTACGCCGATACGCAGTATTTT. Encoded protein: CATSEVDYADTQYF.

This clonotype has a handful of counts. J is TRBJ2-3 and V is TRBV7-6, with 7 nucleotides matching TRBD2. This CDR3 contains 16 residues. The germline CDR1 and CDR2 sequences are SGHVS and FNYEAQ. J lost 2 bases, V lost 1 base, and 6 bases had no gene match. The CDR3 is CASSLGPSGNTDTQYF. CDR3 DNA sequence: TGTGCCAGCAGCTTAGGACCTAGCGGAAACACAGATACGCAGTATTTT. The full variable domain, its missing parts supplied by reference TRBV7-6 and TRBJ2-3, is GAGVSQSPRYKVTKRGQDVALRCDPISGHVSLYWYRQALGQGPEFLTYFNYEAQQDKSGLPNDRFSAERPEGSISTLTIQRTEQRDSAMYRCASSLGPSGNTDTQYFGPGTRLTVL.

The CDR3 loop is CASSRTELAGRTYNEQFF. CDR3 DNA sequence: TGTGCCAGCAGCCGAACCGAATTAGCGGGTCGTACCTACAATGAGCAGTTCTTC. The chain carries TRBV7-2 and TRBJ2-1; 7 bases agree with TRBD2. The CDR3 runs 18 residues. Trimming cost V 5 bases and J 2 bases; bases outside gene matches: 15. Germline V gene lookup returns CDR1 SGHTA and CDR2 FQGNSA.

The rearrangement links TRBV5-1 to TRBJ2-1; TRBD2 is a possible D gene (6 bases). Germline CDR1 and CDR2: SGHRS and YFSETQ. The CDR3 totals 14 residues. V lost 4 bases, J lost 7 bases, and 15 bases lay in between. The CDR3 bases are TGCGCCAGCAGCGCCTCCGGGGGTTGGAATGAGCAGTTCTTC. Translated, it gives CASSASGGWNEQFF.

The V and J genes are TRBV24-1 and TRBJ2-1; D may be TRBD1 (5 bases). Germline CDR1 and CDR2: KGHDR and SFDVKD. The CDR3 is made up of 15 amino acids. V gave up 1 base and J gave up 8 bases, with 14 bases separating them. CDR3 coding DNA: TGTGCCACCAGTGATTTACCCAGGGATCTCGATGAGCAGTTCTTC. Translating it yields CATSDLPRDLDEQFF.

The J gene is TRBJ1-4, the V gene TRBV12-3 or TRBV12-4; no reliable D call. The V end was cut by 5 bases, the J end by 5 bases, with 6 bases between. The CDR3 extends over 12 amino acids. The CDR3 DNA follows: TGTGCCAGCAGTCCGAGGAATGAAAAACTGTTTTTT. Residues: CASSPRNEKLFF.

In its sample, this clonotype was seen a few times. In DNA, the CDR3 is TGTGCCAGCAGCCAAGGATTGGATGGCTACGAGCAGTACTTC. Translation gives CASSQGLDGYEQYF. This chain links TRBV3-1 with TRBJ2-7; D is undetermined. This CDR3 comprises 14 residues. V was shortened by 1 base and J by 3 bases, with 10 bases between the two germline ends. Germline CDR1 LGHDT, CDR2 YNNKEL (reference sequence).

This CDR3 is CASSYLRTSRPGELFF. DNA of the CDR3: TGTGCCAGCAGTTACTTGAGGACTAGCCGGCCCGGGGAGCTGTTTTTT. V is TRBV6-5 and J is TRBJ2-2; 8 nucleotides align to TRBD2. The length of the CDR3 is 16 residues. The germline gives CDR1 MNHEY, CDR2 SVGAGI. Germline trimming cut 1 base from V and 6 bases from J; bases unmatched to any gene: 7.

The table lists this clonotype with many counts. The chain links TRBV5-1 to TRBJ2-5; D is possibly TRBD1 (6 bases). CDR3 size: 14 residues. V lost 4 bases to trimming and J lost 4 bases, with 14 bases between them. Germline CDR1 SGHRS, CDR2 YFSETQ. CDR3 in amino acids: CASSAGALRETQYF. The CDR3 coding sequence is TGCGCCAGCAGCGCAGGGGCTTTAAGAGAGACCCAGTACTTC.

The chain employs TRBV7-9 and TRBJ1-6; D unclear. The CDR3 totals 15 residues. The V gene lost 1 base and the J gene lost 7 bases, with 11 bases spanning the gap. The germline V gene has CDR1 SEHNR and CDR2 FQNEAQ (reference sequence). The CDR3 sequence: CASSLGRGINSPLHF. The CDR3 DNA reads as TGTGCCAGCAGCTTAGGAAGAGGTATAAATTCACCCCTCCACTTT.

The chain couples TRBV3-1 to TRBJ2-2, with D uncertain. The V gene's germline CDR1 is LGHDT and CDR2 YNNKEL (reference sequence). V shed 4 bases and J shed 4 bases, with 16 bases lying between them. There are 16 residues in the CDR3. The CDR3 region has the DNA TGTGCCAGCAGCCTTTCTGGGGTGCGCGTCACCGGGGAGCTGTTTTTT. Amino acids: CASSLSGVRVTGELFF. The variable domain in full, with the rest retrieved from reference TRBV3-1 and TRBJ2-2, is DTAVSQTPKYLVTQMGNDKSIKCEQNLGHDTMYWYKQDSKKFLKIMFSYNNKELIINETVPNRFSPKSPDKAHLNLHINSLELGDSAVYFCASSLSGVRVTGELFFGEGSRLTVL.

CDR3 sequence (DNA): TGTGCCAGCAGCTTAGAAGGACTTACCTTTTCGGTCTTGGGGATCTATGGCTACACCTTC. Translation: CASSLEGLTFSVLGIYGYTF. The V call is TRBV7-9, the J call TRBJ1-2; no definite D call. The CDR3 sequence is 20 residues long. Germline V gene data show CDR1 as SEHNR and CDR2 as FQNEAQ (reference sequence). The V end was cut by 1 base, the J end by 4 bases, with 28 bases between.

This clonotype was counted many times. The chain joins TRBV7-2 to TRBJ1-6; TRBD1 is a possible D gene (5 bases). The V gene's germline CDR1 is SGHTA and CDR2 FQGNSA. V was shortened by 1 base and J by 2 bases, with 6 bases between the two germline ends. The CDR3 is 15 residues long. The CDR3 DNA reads TGTGCCAGCAGCTTAGACAGGACCTATAATTCACCCCTCCACTTT. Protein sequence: CASSLDRTYNSPLHF.

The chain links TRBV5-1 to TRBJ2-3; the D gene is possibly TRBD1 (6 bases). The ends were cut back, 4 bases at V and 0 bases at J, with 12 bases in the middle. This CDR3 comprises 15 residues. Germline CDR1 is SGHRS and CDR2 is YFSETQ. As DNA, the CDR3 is TGCGCCAGCAGCCTCGGACAGATTAGCACAGATACGCAGTATTTT. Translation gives CASSLGQISTDTQYF.

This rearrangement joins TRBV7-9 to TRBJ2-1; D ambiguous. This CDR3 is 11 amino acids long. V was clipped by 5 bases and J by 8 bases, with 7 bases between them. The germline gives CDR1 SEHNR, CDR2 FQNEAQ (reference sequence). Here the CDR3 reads CASSPSHEQFF. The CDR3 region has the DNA TGTGCCAGCAGCCCCTCCCATGAGCAGTTCTTC.

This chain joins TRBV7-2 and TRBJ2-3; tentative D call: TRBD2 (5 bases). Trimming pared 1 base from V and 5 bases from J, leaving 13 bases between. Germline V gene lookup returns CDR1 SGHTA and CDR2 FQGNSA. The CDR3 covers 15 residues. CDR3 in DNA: TGTGCCAGCAGCTTAGGGGAGCGACGGGGAGATACGCAGTATTTT. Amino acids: CASSLGERRGDTQYF.

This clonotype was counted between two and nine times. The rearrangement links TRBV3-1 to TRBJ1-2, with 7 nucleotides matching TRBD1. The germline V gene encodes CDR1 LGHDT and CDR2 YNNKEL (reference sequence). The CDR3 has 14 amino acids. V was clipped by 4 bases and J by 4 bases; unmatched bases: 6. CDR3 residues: CASSPLGQAYGYTF. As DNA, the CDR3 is TGTGCCAGCAGCCCCCTTGGACAGGCCTATGGCTACACCTTC.

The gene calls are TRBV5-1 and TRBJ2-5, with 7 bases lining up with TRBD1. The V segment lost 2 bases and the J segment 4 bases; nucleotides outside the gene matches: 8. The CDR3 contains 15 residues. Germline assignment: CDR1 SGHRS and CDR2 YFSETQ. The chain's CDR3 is CASSFETGSRETQYF. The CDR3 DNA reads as TGCGCCAGCAGCTTTGAGACAGGGTCCCGAGAGACCCAGTACTTC.

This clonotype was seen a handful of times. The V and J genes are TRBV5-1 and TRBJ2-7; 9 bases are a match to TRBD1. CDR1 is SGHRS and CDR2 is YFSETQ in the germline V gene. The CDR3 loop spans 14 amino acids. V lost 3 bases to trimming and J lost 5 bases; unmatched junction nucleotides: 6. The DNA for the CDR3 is TGCGCCAGCAGCTGGGGACAGGGTACGGACGAGCAGTACTTC. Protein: CASSWGQGTDEQYF.

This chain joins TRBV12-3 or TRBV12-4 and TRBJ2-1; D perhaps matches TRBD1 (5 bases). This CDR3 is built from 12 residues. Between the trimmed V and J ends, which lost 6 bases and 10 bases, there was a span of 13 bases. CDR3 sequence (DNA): TGTGCCAGCAGGCTGGCTCAGGGAGAGCAGTTCTTC. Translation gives CASRLAQGEQFF.

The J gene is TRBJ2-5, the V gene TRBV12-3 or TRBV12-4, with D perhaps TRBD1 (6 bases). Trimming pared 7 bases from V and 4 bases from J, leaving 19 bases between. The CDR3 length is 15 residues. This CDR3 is CASIPGGRISETQYF. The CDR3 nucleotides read TGTGCCAGCATCCCTGGGGGCAGGATATCAGAGACCCAGTACTTC.

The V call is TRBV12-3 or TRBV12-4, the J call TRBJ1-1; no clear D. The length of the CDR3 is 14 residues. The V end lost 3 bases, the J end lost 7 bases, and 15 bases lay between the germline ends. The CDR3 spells CASSFPRVGDEAFF. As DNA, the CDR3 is TGTGCCAGCAGTTTCCCCCGGGTTGGGGATGAAGCTTTCTTT.